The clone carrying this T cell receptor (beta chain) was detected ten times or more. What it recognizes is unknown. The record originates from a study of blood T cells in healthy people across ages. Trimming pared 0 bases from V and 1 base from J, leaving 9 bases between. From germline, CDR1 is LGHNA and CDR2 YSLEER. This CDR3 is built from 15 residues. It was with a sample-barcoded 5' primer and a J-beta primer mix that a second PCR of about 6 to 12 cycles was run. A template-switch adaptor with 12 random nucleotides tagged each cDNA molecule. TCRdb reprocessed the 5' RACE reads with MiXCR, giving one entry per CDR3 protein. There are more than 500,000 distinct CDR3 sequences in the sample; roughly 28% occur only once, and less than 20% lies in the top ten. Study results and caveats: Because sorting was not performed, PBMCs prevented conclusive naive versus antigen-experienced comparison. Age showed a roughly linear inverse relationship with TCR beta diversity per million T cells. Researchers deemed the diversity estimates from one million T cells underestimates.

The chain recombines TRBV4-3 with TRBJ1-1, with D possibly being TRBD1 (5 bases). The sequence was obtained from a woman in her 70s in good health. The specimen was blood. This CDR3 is CASSQDRGGNTEAFF. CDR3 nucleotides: TGCGCCAGCAGCCAAGATCGCGGGGGGAACACTGAAGCTTTCTTT.